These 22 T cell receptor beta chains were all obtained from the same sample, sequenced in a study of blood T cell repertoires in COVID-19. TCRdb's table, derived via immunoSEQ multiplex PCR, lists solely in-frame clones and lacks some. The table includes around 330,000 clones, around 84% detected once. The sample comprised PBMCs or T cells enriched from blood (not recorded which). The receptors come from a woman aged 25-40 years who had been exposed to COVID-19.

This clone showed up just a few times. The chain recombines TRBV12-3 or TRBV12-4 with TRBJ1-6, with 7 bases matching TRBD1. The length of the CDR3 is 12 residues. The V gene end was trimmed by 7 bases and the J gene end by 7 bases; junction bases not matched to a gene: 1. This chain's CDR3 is CASTRGNSPLHF. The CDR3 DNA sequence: TGTGCCAGCACCAGGGGGAATTCACCCCTCCACTTT.

CDR3 coding DNA: TGTGCCAGCAGCCCCTCGACAGGGTGGAGCACTGAAGCTTTCTTT. Translated, it gives CASSPSTGWSTEAFF. This chain connects TRBV7-2 to TRBJ1-1; 7 bases match TRBD1. Germline loops: CDR1 SGHTA, CDR2 FQGNSA. The V segment lost 5 bases and the J segment 4 bases; nucleotides outside the gene matches: 10. The CDR3 covers 15 residues.

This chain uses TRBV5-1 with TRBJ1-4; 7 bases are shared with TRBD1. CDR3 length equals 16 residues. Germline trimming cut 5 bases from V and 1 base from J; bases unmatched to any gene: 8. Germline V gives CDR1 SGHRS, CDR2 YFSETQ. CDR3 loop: CASSSGTDITNEKLFF. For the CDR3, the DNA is TGCGCCAGCAGTTCCGGGACAGACATAACTAATGAAAAACTGTTTTTT.

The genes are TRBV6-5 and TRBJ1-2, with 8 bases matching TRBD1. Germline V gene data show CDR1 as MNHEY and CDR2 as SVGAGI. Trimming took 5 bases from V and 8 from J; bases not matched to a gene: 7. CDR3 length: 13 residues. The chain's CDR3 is CASSPTGDRGYTF. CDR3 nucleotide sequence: TGTGCCAGCAGTCCAACAGGGGACAGGGGCTACACCTTC.

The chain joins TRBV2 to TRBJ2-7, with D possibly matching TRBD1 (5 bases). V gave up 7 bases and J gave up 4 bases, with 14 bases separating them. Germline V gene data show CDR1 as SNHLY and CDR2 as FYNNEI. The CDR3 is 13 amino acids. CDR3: CASKDSGLYEQYF. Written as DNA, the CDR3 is TGTGCCAGCAAAGACAGTGGTCTTTACGAGCAGTACTTC.

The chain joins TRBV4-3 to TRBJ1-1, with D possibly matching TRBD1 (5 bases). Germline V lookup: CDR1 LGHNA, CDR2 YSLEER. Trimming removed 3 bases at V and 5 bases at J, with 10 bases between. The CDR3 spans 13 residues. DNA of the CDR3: TGCGCCAGCAGCCAGGGGCGTGGGACTGAAGCTTTCTTT. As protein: CASSQGRGTEAFF.

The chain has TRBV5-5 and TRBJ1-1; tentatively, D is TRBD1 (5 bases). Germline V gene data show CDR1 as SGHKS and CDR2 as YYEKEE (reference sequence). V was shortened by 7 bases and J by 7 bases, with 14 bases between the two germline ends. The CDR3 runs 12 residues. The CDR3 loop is CASFRGSSEAFF. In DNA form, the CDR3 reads TGTGCCAGCTTTCGGGGGTCAAGTGAAGCTTTCTTT.

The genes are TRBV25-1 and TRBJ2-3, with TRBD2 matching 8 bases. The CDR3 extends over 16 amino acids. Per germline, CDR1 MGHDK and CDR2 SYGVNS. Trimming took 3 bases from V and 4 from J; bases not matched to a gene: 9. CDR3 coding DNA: TGTGCCAGCAGTGATGGTGCGGGGGGTAGCGCAGATACGCAGTATTTT. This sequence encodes CASSDGAGGSADTQYF.

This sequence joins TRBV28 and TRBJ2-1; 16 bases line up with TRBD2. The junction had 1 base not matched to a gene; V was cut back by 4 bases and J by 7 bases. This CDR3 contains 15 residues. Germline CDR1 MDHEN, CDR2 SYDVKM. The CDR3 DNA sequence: TGTGCCAGCAGTTCGGGACTAGCGGGGGGGAATGAGCAGTTCTTC. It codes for CASSSGLAGGNEQFF.

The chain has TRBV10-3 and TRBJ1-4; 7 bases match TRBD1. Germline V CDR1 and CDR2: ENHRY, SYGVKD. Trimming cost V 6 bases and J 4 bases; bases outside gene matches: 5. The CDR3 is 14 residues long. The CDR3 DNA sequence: TGTGCCATCAGCCCAGGGGGGCATAATGAAAAACTGTTTTTT. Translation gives CAISPGGHNEKLFF.

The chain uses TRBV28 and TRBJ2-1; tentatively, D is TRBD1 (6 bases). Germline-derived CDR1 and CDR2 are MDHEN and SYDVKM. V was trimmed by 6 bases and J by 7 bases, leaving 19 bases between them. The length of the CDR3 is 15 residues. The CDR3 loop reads CASSKTGVIWNEQFF. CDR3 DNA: TGTGCCAGCAGCAAGACAGGTGTCATATGGAATGAGCAGTTCTTC.

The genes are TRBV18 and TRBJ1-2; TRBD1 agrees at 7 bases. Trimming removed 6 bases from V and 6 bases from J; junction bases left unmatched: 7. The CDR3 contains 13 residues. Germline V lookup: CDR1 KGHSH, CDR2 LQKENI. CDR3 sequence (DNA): TGTGCCAGCTCTACTCGGACAGGTGATGGCTACACCTTC. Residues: CASSTRTGDGYTF.

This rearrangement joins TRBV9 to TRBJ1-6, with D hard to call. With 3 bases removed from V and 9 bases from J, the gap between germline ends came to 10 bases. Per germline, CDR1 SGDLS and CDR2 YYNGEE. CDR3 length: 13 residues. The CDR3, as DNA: TGTGCCAGCAGCGAAACGGGAAGTTCACCCCTCCACTTT. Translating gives CASSETGSSPLHF.

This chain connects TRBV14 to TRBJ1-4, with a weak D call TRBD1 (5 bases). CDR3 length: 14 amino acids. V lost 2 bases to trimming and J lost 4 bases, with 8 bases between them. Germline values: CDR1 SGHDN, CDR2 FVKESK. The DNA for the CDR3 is TGTGCCAGCAGCCAAAGGCAGGGTAATGAAAAACTGTTTTTT. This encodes CASSQRQGNEKLFF.

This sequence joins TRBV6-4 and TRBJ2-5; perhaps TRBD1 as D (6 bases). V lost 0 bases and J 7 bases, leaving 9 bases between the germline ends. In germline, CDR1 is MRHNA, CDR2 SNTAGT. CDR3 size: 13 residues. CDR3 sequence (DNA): TGTGCCAGCAGTGACTCCGAAGGGGGGACCCAGTACTTC. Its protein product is CASSDSEGGTQYF.

The CDR3 loop reads CAAVFPGQGGYKAFF. CDR3 in DNA: TGTGCCGCAGTCTTTCCGGGACAGGGGGGGTATAAAGCTTTCTTT. V usage is TRBV6-5 and J usage is TRBJ1-1, with 11 nucleotides matching TRBD1. V trimming: 11 bases; J trimming: 9 bases; junction bases outside the gene matches: 17. The CDR3 has 15 amino acids. Germline V lookup: CDR1 MNHEY, CDR2 SVGAGI.

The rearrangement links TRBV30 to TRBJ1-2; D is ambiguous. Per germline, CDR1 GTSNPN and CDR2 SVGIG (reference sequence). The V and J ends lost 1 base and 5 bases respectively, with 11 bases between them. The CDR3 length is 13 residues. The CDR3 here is CAWSEGVAYGYTF. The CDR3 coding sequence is TGTGCCTGGAGTGAGGGAGTAGCATATGGCTACACCTTC.

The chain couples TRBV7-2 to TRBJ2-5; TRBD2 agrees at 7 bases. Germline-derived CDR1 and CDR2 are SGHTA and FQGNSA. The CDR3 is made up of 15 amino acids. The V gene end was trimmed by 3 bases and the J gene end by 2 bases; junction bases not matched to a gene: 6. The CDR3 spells CASSLRASGQETQYF. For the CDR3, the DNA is TGTGCCAGCAGCTTGAGAGCTAGCGGACAAGAGACCCAGTACTTC.

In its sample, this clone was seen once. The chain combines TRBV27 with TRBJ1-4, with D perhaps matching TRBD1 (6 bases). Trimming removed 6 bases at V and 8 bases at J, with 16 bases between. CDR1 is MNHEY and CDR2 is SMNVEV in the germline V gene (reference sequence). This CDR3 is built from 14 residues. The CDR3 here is CASSPRGASEKLFF. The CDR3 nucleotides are TGTGCCAGCAGCCCCAGGGGTGCATCCGAAAAACTGTTTTTT.

CDR3 nucleotides: TGTGCCAGCAGTGAAGCCGGGGGGGCAGGTCCTGAAGCTTTCTTT. Translated, it gives CASSEAGGAGPEAFF. This chain connects TRBV2 to TRBJ1-1; D possibly corresponds to TRBD1 (6 bases). Trimming shortened V by 0 bases and J by 6 bases, and 14 bases separated the two germline ends. The CDR3 is 15 residues long. CDR1 SNHLY and CDR2 FYNNEI come from the germline V gene.

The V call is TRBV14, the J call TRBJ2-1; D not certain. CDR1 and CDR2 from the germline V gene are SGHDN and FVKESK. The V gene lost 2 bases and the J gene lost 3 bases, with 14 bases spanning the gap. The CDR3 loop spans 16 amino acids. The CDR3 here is CASSQNPEAIYNEQFF. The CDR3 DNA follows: TGTGCCAGCAGCCAAAACCCTGAGGCCATCTACAATGAGCAGTTCTTC.

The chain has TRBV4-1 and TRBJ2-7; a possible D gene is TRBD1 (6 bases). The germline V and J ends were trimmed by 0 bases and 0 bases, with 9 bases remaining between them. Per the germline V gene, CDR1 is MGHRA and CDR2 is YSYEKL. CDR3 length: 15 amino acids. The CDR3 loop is CASSQELTGSYEQYF. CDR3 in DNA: TGCGCCAGCAGCCAAGAGTTGACAGGCTCCTACGAGCAGTACTTC.